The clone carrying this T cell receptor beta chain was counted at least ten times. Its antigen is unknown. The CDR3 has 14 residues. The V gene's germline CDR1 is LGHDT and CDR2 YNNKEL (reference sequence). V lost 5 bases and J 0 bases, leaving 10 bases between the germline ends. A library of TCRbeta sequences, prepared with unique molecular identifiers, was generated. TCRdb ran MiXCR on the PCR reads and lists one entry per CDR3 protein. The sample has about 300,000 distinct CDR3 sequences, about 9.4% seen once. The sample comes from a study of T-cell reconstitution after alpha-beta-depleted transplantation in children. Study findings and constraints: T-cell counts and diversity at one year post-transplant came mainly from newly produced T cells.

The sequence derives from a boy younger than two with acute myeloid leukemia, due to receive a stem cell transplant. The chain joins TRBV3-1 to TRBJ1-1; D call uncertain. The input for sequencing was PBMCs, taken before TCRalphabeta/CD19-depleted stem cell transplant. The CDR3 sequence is CASSSRVLNTEAFF. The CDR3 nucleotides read TGTGCCAGCAGCTCCCGAGTCTTGAACACTGAAGCTTTCTTT.